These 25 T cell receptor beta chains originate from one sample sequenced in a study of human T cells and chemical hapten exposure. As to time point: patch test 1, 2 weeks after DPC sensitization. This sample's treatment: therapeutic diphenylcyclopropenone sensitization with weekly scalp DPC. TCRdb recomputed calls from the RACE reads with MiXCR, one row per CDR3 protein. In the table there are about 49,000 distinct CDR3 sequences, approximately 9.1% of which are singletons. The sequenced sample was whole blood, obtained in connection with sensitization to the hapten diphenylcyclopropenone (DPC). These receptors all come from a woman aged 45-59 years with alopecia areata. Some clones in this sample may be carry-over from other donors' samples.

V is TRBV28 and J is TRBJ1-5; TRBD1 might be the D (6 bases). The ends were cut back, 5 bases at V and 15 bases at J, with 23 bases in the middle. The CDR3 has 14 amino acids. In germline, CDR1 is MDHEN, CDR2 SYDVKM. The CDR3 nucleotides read TGTGCCAGCAGTCTAATAGCAGGGGAATCGGTGGGGCATTTT. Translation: CASSLIAGESVGHF.

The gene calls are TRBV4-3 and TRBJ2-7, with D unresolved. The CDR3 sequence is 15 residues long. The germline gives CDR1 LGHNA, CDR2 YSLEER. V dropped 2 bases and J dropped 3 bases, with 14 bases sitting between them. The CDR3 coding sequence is TGCGCCAGCAGCCAAACTCAGCAAACCCTCTACGAGCAGTACTTC. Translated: CASSQTQQTLYEQYF.

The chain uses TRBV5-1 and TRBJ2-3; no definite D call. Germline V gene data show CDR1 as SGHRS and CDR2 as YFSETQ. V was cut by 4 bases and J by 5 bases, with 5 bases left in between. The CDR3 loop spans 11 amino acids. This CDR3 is CASSQLDTQYF. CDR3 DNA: TGCGCCAGCAGCCAGTTAGATACGCAGTATTTT.

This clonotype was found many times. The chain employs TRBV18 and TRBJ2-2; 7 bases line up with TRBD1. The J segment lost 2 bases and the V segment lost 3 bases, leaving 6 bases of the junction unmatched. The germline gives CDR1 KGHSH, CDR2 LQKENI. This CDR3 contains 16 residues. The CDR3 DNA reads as TGTGCCAGCTCACCCCAGAGGGGGCTCAACACCGGGGAGCTGTTTTTT. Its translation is CASSPQRGLNTGELFF.

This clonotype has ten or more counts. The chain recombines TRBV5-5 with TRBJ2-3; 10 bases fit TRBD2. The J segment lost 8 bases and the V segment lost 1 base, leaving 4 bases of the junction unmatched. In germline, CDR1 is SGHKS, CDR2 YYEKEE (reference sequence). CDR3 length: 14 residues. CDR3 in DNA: TGTGCCAGCAGCTTGCTGCTAGCGGGAGTTACGCAGTATTTT. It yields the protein CASSLLLAGVTQYF.

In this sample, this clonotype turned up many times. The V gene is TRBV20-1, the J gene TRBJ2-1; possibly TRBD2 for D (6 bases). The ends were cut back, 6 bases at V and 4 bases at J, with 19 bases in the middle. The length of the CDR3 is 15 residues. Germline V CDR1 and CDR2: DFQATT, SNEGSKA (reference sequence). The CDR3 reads CSAPPAAGRYNEQFF. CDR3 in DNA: TGCAGTGCCCCCCCGGCCGCGGGGCGGTACAATGAGCAGTTCTTC.

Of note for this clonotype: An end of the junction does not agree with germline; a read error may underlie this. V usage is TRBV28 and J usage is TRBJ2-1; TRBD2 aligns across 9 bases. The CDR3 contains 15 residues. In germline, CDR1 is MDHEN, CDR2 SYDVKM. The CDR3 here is CASSPASGIYNEQLF. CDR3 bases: TGTGCCAGCAGCCCCGCTAGCGGGATCTACAATGAGCAGCTCTTC.

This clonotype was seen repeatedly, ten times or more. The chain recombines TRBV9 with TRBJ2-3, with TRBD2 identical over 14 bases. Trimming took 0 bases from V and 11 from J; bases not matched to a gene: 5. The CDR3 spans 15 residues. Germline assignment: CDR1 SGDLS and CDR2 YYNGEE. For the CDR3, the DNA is TGTGCCAGCAGCGTAGAAGGGACTAGCGGGAGAATGCAGTATTTT. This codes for CASSVEGTSGRMQYF.

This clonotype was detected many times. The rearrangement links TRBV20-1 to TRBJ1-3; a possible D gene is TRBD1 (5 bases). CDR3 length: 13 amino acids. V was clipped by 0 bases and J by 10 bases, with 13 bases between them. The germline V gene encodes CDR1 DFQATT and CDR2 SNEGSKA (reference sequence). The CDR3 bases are TGCAGTGCTAGAGATGGGGGGTTAAGAACCATATATTTT. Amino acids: CSARDGGLRTIYF.

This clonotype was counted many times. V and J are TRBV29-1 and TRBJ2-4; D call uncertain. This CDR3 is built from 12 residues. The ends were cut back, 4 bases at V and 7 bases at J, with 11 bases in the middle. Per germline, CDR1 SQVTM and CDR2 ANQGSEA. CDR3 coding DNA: TGCAGCGTTGTGGCAGGTTTTAACATTCAGTACTTC. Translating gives CSVVAGFNIQYF.

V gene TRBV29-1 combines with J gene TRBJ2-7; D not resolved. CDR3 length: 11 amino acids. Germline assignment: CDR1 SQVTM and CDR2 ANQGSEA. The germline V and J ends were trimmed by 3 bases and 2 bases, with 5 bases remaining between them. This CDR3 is CSVEGTYEQYF. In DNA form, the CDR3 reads TGCAGCGTTGAGGGAACCTACGAGCAGTACTTC.

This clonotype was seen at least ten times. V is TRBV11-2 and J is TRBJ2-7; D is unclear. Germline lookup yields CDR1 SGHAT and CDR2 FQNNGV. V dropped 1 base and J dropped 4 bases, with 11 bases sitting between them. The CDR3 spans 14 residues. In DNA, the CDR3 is TGTGCCAGCAGCTTAGTGGTGGGCGCATACGAGCAGTACTTC. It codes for CASSLVVGAYEQYF.

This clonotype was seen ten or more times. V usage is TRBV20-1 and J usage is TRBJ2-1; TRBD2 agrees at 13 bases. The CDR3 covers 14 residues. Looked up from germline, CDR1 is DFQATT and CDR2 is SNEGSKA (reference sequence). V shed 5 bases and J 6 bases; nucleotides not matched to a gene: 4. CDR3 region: CSARGLAGSNEQFF. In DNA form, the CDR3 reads TGCAGTGCTCGGGGACTAGCGGGAAGCAATGAGCAGTTCTTC.

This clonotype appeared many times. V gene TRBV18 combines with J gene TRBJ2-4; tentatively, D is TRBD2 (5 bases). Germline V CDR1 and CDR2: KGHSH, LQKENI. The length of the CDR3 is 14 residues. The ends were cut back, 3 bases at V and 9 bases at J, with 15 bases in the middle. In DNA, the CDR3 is TGTGCCAGCTCACCCGGTGCCGACTACGGCATTCAGTACTTC. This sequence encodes CASSPGADYGIQYF.

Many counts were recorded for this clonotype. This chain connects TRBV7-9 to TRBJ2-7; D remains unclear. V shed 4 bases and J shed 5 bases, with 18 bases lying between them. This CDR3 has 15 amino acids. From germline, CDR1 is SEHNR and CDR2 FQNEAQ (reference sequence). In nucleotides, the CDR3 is TGTGCCAGCAGCTCTATCTTTGGGCCGCACCACGAGCAGTACTTC. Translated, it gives CASSSIFGPHHEQYF.

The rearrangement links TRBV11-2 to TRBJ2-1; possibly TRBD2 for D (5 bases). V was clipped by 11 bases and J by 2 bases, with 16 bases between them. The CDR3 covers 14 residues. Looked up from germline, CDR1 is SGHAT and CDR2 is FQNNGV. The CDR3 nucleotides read TGTGCCGCCCCCCCGAGGGCAGCCTACAATGAGCAGTTCTTC. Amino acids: CAAPPRAAYNEQFF.

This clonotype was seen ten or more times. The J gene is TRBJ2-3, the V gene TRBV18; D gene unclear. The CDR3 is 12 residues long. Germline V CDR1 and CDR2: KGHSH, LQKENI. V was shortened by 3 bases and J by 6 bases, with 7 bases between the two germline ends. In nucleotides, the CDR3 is TGTGCCAGCTCACCCAACCAGGATACGCAGTATTTT. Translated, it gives CASSPNQDTQYF.

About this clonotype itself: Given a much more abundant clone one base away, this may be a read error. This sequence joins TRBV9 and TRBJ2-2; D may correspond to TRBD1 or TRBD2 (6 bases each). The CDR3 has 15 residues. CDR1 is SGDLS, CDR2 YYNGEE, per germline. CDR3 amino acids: CASSVDVGGTGEPFF. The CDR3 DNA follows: TGTGCCAGCAGCGTAGATGTCGGGGGCACCGGGGAGCCGTTTTTT. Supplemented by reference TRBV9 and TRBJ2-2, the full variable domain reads DSGVTQTPKHLITATGQRVTLRCSPRSGDLSVYWYQQSLDQGLQFLIQYYNGEERAKGNILERFSAQQFPDLHSELNLSSLELGDSALYFCASSVDVGGTGEPFFGEGSRLTVL.

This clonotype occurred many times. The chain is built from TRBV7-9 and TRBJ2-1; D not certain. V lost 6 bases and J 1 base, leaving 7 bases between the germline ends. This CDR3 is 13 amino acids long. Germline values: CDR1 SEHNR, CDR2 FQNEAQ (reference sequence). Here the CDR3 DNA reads TGTGCCAGCAGTTTTGAATCCTACAATGAGCAGTTCTTC. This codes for CASSFESYNEQFF.

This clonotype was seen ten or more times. In DNA, the CDR3 is TGTGCCAGCAGTTTCACCGGACTAGCGGGGGACTCTTCCTACAATGAGCAGTTCTTC. It encodes CASSFTGLAGDSSYNEQFF. The V call is TRBV2, the J call TRBJ2-1, with TRBD2 matching 13 bases. The CDR3 is 19 residues long. J lost 1 base, V lost 5 bases, and 11 bases had no gene match. CDR1 SNHLY and CDR2 FYNNEI come from the germline V gene.

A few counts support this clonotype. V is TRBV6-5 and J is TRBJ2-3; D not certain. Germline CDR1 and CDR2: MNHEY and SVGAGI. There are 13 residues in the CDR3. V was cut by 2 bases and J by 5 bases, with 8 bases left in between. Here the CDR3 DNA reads TGTGCCAGCAGTTACAAGGGTTTAGATACGCAGTATTTT. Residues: CASSYKGLDTQYF.

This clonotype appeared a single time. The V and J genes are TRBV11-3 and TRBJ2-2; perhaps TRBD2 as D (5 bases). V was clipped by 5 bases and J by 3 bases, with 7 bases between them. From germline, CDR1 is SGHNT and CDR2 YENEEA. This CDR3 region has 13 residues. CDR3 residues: CASSGGYTGELFF. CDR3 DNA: TGTGCCAGCAGCGGCGGGTACACCGGGGAGCTGTTTTTT.

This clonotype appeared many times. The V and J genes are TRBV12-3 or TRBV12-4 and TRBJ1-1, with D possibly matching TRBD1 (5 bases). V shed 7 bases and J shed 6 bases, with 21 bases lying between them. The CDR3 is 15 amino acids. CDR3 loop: CASISRDPYRPEAFF. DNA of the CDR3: TGTGCCAGCATTAGCCGGGACCCATACCGTCCTGAAGCTTTCTTT.

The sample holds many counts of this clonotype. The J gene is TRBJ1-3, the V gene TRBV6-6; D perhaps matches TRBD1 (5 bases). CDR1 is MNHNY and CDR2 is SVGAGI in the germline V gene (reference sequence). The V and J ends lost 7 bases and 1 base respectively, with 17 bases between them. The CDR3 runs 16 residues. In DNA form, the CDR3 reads TGTGCCAGCATTATGCGACAGACATGGTCTGGAAACACCATATATTTT. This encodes CASIMRQTWSGNTIYF.

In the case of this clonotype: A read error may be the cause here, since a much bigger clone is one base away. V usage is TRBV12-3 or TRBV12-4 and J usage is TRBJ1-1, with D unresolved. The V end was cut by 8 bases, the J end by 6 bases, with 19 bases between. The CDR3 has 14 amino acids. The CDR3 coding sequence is TGTGCCAGCGGCGGGGATCGGGAGTACTCTGAAGCTTTCTTT. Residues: CASGGDREYSEAFF.